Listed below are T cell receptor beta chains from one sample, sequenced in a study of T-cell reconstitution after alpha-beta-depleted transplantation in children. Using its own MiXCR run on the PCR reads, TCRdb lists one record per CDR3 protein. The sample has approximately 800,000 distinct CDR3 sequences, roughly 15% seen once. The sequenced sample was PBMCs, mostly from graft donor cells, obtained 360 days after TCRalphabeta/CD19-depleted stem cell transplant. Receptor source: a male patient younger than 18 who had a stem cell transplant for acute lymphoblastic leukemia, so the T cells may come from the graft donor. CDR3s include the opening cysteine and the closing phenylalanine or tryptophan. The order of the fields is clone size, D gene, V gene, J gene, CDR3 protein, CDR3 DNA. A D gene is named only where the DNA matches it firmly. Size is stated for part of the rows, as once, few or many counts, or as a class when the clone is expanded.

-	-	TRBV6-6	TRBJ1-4	CATFVGEKLFF	TGTGCCACCTTCGTAGGGGAAAAACTGTTTTTT
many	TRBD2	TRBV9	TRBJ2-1	CASSVGASGYNEQFF	TGTGCCAGCAGCGTAGGGGCTAGCGGGTACAATGAGCAGTTCTTC
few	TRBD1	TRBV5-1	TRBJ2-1	CASSLGPGTGDYNEQFF	TGCGCCAGCAGCTTGGGCCCCGGGACAGGGGACTACAATGAGCAGTTCTTC
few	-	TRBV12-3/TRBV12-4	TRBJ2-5	CASSYNGRRIRAETQYF	TGTGCCAGCAGTTACAACGGACGTCGGATCCGGGCCGAGACCCAGTACTTC
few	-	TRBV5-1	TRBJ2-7	CASSYGGQSYEQYF	TGCGCCAGCAGCTACGGAGGGCAGTCCTACGAGCAGTACTTC
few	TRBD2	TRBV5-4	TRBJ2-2	CASSLGLAGLNTGELFF	TGTGCCAGCAGCCTGGGACTAGCGGGACTGAACACCGGGGAGCTGTTTTTT
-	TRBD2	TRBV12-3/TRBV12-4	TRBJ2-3	CASSLPSGRITDTQYF	TGTGCCAGCAGTTTACCTAGCGGGAGGATCACAGATACGCAGTATTTT
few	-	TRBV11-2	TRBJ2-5	CASSLVAPVPETQYF	TGTGCCAGCAGCTTAGTCGCCCCGGTCCCTGAGACCCAGTACTTC
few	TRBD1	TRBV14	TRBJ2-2	CASSRPAGTGRTGELFF	TGTGCCAGCAGCCGTCCCGCTGGGACAGGACGCACCGGGGAGCTGTTTTTT
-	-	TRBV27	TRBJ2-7	CASARRGAGYGQYF	TGTGCCAGCGCACGTCGGGGGGCCGGTTACGGGCAGTACTTC
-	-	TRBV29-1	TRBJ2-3	CSVRAGLQDTQYF	TGCAGCGTTCGGGCGGGACTCCAGGACACGCAGTATTTT
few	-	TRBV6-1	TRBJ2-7	CASKTDSPYEQYF	TGTGCCAGCAAAACCGACAGCCCCTACGAGCAGTACTTC
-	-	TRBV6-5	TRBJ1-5	CASSYLAGNQPQHF	TGTGCCAGCAGTTACCTGGCCGGCAATCAGCCCCAGCATTTT
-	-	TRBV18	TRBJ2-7	CASSPTLVEQYF	TGTGCCAGCTCACCTACTTTAGTCGAGCAGTACTTC
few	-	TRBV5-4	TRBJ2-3	CASSLARGASTDTQYF	TGTGCCAGCAGCTTGGCGCGGGGAGCTAGCACAGATACGCAGTATTTT
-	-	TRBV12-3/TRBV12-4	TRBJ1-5	CASSFFRVGSYQPQHF	TGTGCCAGCAGTTTTTTCAGGGTCGGGTCTTATCAGCCCCAGCATTTT
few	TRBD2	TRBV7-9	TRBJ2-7	CASSLPGGVYEQYF	TGTGCCAGCAGCCTCCCCGGGGGGGTCTACGAGCAGTACTTC
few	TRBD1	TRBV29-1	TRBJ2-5	CSVEPHGTGGRGFSQYF	TGCAGCGTTGAACCGCACGGGACAGGGGGCCGGGGGTTTTCCCAGTACTTC
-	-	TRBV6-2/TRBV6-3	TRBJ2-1	CASSQSGLTYNEQFF	TGTGCCAGCAGTCAAAGCGGGCTCACCTACAATGAGCAGTTCTTC
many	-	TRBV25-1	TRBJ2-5	CASSDIRTAQETQYF	TGTGCCAGCAGTGACATACGGACAGCCCAAGAGACCCAGTACTTC
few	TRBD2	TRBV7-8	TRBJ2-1	CASSLLSGLAGEYDEQFF	TGTGCCAGCAGCTTACTGTCCGGACTAGCGGGAGAGTACGATGAGCAGTTCTTC
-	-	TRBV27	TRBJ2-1	CASSFPSFEQFF	TGTGCCAGCAGTTTCCCCTCGTTTGAGCAGTTCTTC
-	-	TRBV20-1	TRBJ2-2	CSARLIAGELFF	TGCAGTGCTCGGCTGATAGCCGGGGAGCTGTTTTTT
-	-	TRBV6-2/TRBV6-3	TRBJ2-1	CASSYLVSGNEQFF	TGTGCCAGCAGTTACCTAGTATCGGGCAATGAGCAGTTCTTC
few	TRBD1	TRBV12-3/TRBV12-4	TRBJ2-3	CASSRPSGGLYQPRDTQYF	TGTGCCAGCAGCCGCCCTTCAGGGGGTTTGTACCAACCACGAGATACGCAGTATTTT
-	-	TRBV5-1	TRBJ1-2	CASLIRQGRKVSNCGYTF	TGCGCCAGCCTCATAAGGCAGGGAAGAAAAGTCTCTAACTGTGGCTACACCTTC
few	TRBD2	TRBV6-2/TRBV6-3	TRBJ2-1	CASSYRDPGLAGGDKDYNEQFF	TGTGCCAGCAGTTATAGGGATCCGGGACTAGCGGGGGGAGATAAGGACTACAATGAGCAGTTCTTC
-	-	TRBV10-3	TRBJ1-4	CAIRERASQGPNEKLFF	TGTGCCATCAGGGAGAGGGCCTCACAGGGCCCTAATGAAAAACTGTTTTTT
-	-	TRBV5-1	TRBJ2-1	CASSFVVGSIYNEQFF	TGCGCCAGCAGCTTTGTAGTGGGATCTATCTACAATGAGCAGTTCTTC
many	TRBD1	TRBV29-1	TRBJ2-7	CSVTPTGVAEQYF	TGCAGCGTTACTCCGACAGGGGTGGCCGAGCAGTACTTC
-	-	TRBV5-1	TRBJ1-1	CASRGGQLNTEAFF	TGCGCCAGCAGGGGTGGACAGCTGAACACTGAAGCTTTCTTT
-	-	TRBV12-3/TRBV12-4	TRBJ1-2	CASRPDSLIDGYTF	TGTGCCAGCAGACCCGACAGTCTTATTGATGGCTACACCTTC
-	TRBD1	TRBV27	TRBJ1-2	CASARQGFNYGYTF	TGTGCCAGCGCACGACAGGGGTTTAACTATGGCTACACCTTC
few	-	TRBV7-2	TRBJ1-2	CASSAAGGASYGYTF	TGTGCCAGCAGCGCAGCCGGGGGGGCTTCCTATGGCTACACCTTC
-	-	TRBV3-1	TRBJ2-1	CASSQEFPAVLSYNEQFF	TGTGCCAGCAGCCAAGAATTCCCAGCGGTTCTCTCCTACAATGAGCAGTTCTTC
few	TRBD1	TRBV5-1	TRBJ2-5	CASSLRGQPETQYF	TGCGCCAGCAGCTTGAGGGGGCAGCCAGAGACCCAGTACTTC
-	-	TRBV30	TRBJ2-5	CAWSLNSGPPGTQYF	TGTGCCTGGAGTCTGAACTCCGGGCCGCCGGGGACCCAGTACTTC
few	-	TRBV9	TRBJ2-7	CASSVAPGPPYEQYF	TGTGCCAGCAGCGTAGCCCCCGGGCCCCCCTACGAGCAGTACTTC
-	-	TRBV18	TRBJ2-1	CASSYPGGFEQFF	TGTGCCAGCTCCTACCCCGGAGGATTTGAGCAGTTCTTC
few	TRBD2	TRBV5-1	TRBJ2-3	CASSLGLTLAGGDTQYF	TGCGCCAGCAGCTTGGGACTGACCCTAGCGGGAGGGGATACGCAGTATTTT